The entry below gives a single T cell receptor beta chain sequence along with its context. The sample is drawn from a study of technical replicates of blood from several donors. This CDR3 region has 15 residues. Germline values: CDR1 PRHDT, CDR2 FYEKMQ (reference sequence). Trimming at V came to 6 bases and at J to 4 bases, leaving 6 bases not matched to a gene. TCRdb's table, derived via immunoSEQ multiplex PCR, lists solely in-frame clones and lacks some. The sample lists approximately 76,000 clones, around 86% occurring once. The V call is TRBV13, the J call TRBJ2-1, with 10 bases matching TRBD2. Sequencing used PBMCs. The TCR comes from a human donor in good health. Some clones in this sample may be carry-over from other donors' samples. The CDR3 DNA is TGTGCCAGCAGTGGCTTTAGCGGGGGGTACAATGAGCAGTTCTTC. It is translated as CASSGFSGGYNEQFF.